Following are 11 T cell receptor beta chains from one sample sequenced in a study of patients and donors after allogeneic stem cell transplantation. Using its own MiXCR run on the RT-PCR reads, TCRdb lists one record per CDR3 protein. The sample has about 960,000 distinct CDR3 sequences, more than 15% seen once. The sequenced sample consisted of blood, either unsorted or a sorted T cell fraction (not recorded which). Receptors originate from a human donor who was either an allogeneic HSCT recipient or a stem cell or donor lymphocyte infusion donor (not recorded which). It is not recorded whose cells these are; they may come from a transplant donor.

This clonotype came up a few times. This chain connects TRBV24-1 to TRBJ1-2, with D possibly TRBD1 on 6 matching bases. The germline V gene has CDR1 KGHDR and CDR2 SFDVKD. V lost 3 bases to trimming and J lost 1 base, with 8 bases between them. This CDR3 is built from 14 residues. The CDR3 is CATSDPGDNYGYTF. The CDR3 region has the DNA TGTGCCACCAGTGATCCAGGGGATAACTATGGCTACACCTTC.

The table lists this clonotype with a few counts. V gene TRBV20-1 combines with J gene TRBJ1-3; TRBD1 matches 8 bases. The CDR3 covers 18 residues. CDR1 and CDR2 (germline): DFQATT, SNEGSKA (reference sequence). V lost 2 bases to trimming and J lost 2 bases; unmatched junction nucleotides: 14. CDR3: CSARFVGTGTVAGNTIYF. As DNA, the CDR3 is TGCAGTGCTAGATTTGTTGGGACAGGCACTGTTGCTGGAAACACCATATATTTT.

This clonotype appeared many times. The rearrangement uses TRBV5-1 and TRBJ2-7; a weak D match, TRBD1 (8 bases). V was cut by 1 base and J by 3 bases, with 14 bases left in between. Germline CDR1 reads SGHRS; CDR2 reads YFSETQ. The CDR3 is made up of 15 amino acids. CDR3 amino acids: CASSLLTGGVYEQYF. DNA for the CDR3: TGCGCCAGCAGCTTGCTCACAGGGGGGGTCTACGAGCAGTACTTC.

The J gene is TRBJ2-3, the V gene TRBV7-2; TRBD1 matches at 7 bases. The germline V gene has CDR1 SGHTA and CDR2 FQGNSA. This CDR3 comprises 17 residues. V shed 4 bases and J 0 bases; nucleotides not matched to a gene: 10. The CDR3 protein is CASSSRDSPFSTDTQYF. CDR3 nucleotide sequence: TGTGCCAGCAGCTCCCGGGACAGCCCCTTTAGCACAGATACGCAGTATTTT.

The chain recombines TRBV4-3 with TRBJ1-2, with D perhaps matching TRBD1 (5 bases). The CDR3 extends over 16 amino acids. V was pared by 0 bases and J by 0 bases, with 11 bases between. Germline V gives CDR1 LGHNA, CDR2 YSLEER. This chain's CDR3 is CASSQDLGGTNYGYTF. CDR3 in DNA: TGCGCCAGCAGCCAAGATCTGGGGGGTACTAACTATGGCTACACCTTC.

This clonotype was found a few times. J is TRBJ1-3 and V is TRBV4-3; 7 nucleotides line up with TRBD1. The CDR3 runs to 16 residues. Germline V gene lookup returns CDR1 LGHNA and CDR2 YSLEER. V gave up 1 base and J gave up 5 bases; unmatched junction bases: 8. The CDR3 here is CASSQGLQGSRNTIYF. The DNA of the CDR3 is TGCGCCAGCAGCCAAGGGTTACAGGGGTCTAGAAACACCATATATTTT.

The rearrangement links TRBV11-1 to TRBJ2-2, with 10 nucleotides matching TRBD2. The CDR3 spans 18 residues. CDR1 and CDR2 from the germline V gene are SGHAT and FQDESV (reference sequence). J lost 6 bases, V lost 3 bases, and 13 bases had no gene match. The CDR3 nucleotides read TGTGCCAGCAGCTTCCCGAGGGCGCTAGCGGGGGACGCCGGGGAGCTGTTTTTT. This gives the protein CASSFPRALAGDAGELFF.

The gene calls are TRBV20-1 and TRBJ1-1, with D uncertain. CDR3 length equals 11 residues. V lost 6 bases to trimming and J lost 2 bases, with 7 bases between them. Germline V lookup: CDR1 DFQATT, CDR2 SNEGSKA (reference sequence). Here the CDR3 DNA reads TGCAGTGCCACACCCAACACTGAAGCTTTCTTT. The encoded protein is CSATPNTEAFF.

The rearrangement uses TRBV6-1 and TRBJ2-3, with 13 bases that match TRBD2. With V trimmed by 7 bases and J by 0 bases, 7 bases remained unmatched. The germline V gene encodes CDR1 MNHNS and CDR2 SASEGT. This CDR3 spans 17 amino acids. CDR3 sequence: CASTHRLAGGSTDTQYF. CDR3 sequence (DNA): TGTGCCAGCACCCATAGACTAGCGGGGGGAAGCACAGATACGCAGTATTTT.

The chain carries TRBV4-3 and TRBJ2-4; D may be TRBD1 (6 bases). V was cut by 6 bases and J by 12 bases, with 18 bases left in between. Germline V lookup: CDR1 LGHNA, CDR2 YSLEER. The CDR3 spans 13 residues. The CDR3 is CASSQRGTLGQYF. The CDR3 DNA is TGCGCCAGCAGTCAAAGGGGGACGTTGGGTCAGTACTTC.

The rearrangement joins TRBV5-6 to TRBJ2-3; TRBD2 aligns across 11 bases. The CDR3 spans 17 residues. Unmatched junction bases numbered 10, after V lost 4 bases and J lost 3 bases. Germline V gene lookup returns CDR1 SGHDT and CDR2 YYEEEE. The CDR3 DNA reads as TGTGCCAGCAGCCCACTAGCGGGAGAACACAAGACAGATACGCAGTATTTT. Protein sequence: CASSPLAGEHKTDTQYF.